This T cell receptor (beta chain) came from a study of blood T cell repertoires in COVID-19. The overall study: Samples of COVID-19 (acute and convalescent) were obtained from the United States, Italy and Spain.

The trim removed 4 bases at V and 5 bases at J, leaving 4 bases unmatched. The CDR3 length is 14 residues. Germline V gives CDR1 SGHDN, CDR2 FVKESK. As handled by the study authors: Amplification with reference gene primers provided the estimates of nucleated cell counts. Using immunoSEQ multiplex PCR, the repertoire was profiled, and TCRdb retains in-frame clones only, with some absent. V and J calls and clone size are those listed in that table; D and trimming were worked out from the DNA. Of 35,000 to 40,000 clones in the sample, nearly 90% are singletons; the top ten hold over 9.5%. The clonotype comes from a man aged 60-69 years with active COVID-19. This chain connects TRBV14 to TRBJ2-5, with 10 bases fitting TRBD1. Source material: peripheral blood. CDR3 DNA sequence: TGTGCCAGCAGCCCGACAGGGGGCTGGGAGACCCAGTACTTC. It encodes CASSPTGGWETQYF. The full variable domain, in which reference TRBV14 and TRBJ2-5 provide the parts outside the CDR3, is EAGVTQFPSHSVIEKGQTVTLRCDPISGHDNLYWYRRVMGKEIKFLLHFVKESKQDESGMPNNRFLAERTGGTYSTLKVQPAELEDSGVYFCASSPTGGWETQYFGPGTRLLVL.